These 21 T cell receptor beta chains share one sample of origin, sequenced in a study of T cell repertoires in cytomegalovirus infection. Each CDR3 protein is one row after TCRdb ran MiXCR on the reads. Of about 360,000 distinct CDR3 sequences listed, 18% are singletons. Sequencing used PBMCs. These receptors were taken from a human donor in good health (CMV status not recorded). Some clones in this sample may be carry-over from other donors' samples.

This clonotype was observed many times. V and J are TRBV4-2 and TRBJ1-1; D is uncertain. In germline, CDR1 is LGHNA, CDR2 YNFKEQ. The CDR3 contains 17 residues. Trimming cost V 0 bases and J 2 bases, with 16 bases left between them. The CDR3 nucleotides are TGTGCCAGCAGCCAAGAAGGAATGTGGACCTATAACACTGAAGCTTTCTTT. Translation gives CASSQEGMWTYNTEAFF.

This clonotype was counted a few times. J is TRBJ1-2 and V is TRBV11-2, with 8 nucleotides matching TRBD1. Germline V lookup: CDR1 SGHAT, CDR2 FQNNGV. The CDR3 is made up of 14 amino acids. The ends lost 6 bases at V and 4 bases at J; junction bases unmatched: 7. CDR3 in amino acids: CASRGQDRLYGYTF. The CDR3 nucleotides are TGTGCCAGCAGGGGACAGGACAGACTCTATGGCTACACCTTC.

The genes are TRBV2 and TRBJ1-6; tentative D call: TRBD1 (6 bases). Germline lookup yields CDR1 SNHLY and CDR2 FYNNEI. The CDR3 is made up of 16 amino acids. V was shortened by 3 bases and J by 14 bases, with 23 bases between the two germline ends. The CDR3 region has the DNA TGTGCCAGCAGTGACGTGCGGACAGCTTCGAACCTCTCCCTCCACTTT. This encodes CASSDVRTASNLSLHF.

The CDR3 loop is CAPTGILVNNTDTQYF. The CDR3 DNA reads TGTGCTCCGACCGGGATCCTTGTAAATAACACAGATACGCAGTATTTT. V is TRBV30 and J is TRBJ2-3; tentatively, D is TRBD2 (5 bases). Germline lookup yields CDR1 GTSNPN and CDR2 SVGIG (reference sequence). The CDR3 has 16 amino acids.

The sample holds a few counts of this clonotype. The V call is TRBV20-1, the J call TRBJ1-1; D unresolved. CDR3 size: 14 residues. Deletions cut 0 bases from V and 0 bases from J, with 8 bases between. CDR1 and CDR2 (germline): DFQATT, SNEGSKA (reference sequence). CDR3 nucleotides: TGCAGTGCTAGAGATAGTAGGGTGAACACTGAAGCTTTCTTT. Translated: CSARDSRVNTEAFF.

The table lists this clonotype with many counts. The chain couples TRBV7-2 to TRBJ1-4; D remains ambiguous. Germline CDR1 and CDR2: SGHTA and FQGNSA. Trimming took 2 bases from V and 8 from J, leaving 9 bases between them. The CDR3 is 13 amino acids. The CDR3 loop is CASSLTSREKLFF. In DNA, the CDR3 is TGTGCCAGCAGCTTAACATCAAGGGAAAAACTGTTTTTT.

This clonotype has only a few counts. The rearrangement uses TRBV12-3 or TRBV12-4 and TRBJ2-4; 7 nucleotides match TRBD2. J lost 7 bases, V lost 6 bases, and 6 bases had no gene match. The CDR3 extends over 13 amino acids. CDR3 protein: CASSATSANIQYF. The CDR3, as DNA: TGTGCCAGCAGCGCCACTAGCGCCAACATTCAGTACTTC.

The chain combines TRBV20-1 with TRBJ1-5; no definite D call. The CDR3 extends over 12 amino acids. V lost 7 bases and J lost 0, with 7 bases in between. In germline, CDR1 is DFQATT, CDR2 SNEGSKA (reference sequence). The CDR3, as DNA: TGCAGTGTCGGTTATAGCAATCAGCCCCAGCATTTT. This sequence encodes CSVGYSNQPQHF.

This clonotype was observed at least ten times. The V gene is TRBV7-2, the J gene TRBJ2-1, with TRBD2 matching 7 bases. Germline CDR1 is SGHTA and CDR2 is FQGNSA. V shed 3 bases and J 0 bases; nucleotides not matched to a gene: 8. The CDR3 has 17 amino acids. The DNA of the CDR3 is TGTGCCAGCAGCTTGCTTAGTGGCGGGAGCTCCTACAATGAGCAGTTCTTC. This sequence encodes CASSLLSGGSSYNEQFF.

This clonotype occurred many times. V is TRBV7-2 and J is TRBJ2-3; maybe TRBD2 (5 bases). Germline V gives CDR1 SGHTA, CDR2 FQGNSA. CDR3 size: 13 residues. The ends were cut back, 3 bases at V and 1 base at J, with 5 bases in the middle. CDR3 DNA: TGTGCCAGCAGCTTTAGCGGCACAGATACGCAGTATTTT. It is translated as CASSFSGTDTQYF.

CDR3: CASTGTGNQPQHF. In DNA, the CDR3 is TGTGCCAGTACCGGGACCGGCAATCAGCCCCAGCATTTT. The rearrangement links TRBV19 to TRBJ1-5, with D perhaps TRBD1 (5 bases). Germline CDR1 is LNHDA and CDR2 is SQIVND (reference sequence). The germline V and J ends were trimmed by 7 bases and 2 bases, with 9 bases remaining between them. The CDR3 loop spans 13 amino acids.

This chain joins TRBV29-1 and TRBJ2-1; 10 bases align to TRBD2. The CDR3 consists of 14 residues. The V gene end was trimmed by 4 bases and the J gene end by 2 bases; junction bases not matched to a gene: 2. CDR1 and CDR2 from the germline V gene are SQVTM and ANQGSEA. The CDR3 nucleotides are TGCAGCGTTGGTCTAGCGGGAGCCTACAATGAGCAGTTCTTC. It translates to CSVGLAGAYNEQFF.

This chain joins TRBV6-1 and TRBJ2-5, with TRBD1 matching over 8 bases. With V trimmed by 7 bases and J by 5 bases, 21 bases remained unmatched. In germline, CDR1 is MNHNS, CDR2 SASEGT. This CDR3 is built from 18 residues. Written as DNA, the CDR3 is TGTGCCAGCACCGAGGGCCCTACAGGGGGAGCCGCCGGGGAGACCCAGTACTTC. Amino acid sequence: CASTEGPTGGAAGETQYF.

At least ten counts were recorded for this clonotype. The chain combines TRBV7-9 with TRBJ2-7; D ambiguous. The CDR3 spans 17 residues. V was trimmed by 2 bases and J by 7 bases, leaving 24 bases between them. The germline CDR1 and CDR2 sequences are SEHNR and FQNEAQ (reference sequence). The CDR3 region is CASSLRSPAVNHWEQYF. As DNA, the CDR3 is TGTGCCAGCAGCTTAAGGTCCCCTGCAGTCAACCACTGGGAGCAGTACTTC.

The V and J genes are TRBV11-2 and TRBJ2-3; D is uncertain. The CDR3 length is 15 residues. The germline gives CDR1 SGHAT, CDR2 FQNNGV. The V and J ends lost 4 bases and 2 bases respectively, with 13 bases between them. CDR3 nucleotide sequence: TGTGCCAGCAGCTCAGGTAGAATGTACACAGATACGCAGTATTTT. As protein: CASSSGRMYTDTQYF.

This clonotype was counted ten times or more. The rearrangement uses TRBV7-2 and TRBJ2-5, with D unresolved. From germline, CDR1 is SGHTA and CDR2 FQGNSA. This CDR3 spans 14 amino acids. Trimming pared 1 base from V and 10 bases from J, leaving 16 bases between. CDR3 nucleotides: TGTGCCAGCAGCTTAGGCTTTGGGCTAGAAAGCCAGTACTTC. Translation gives CASSLGFGLESQYF.

This clonotype was picked up a small number of times. V is TRBV3-1 and J is TRBJ2-3; D is perhaps TRBD2 (6 bases). In germline, CDR1 is LGHDT, CDR2 YNNKEL (reference sequence). Trimming pared 0 bases from V and 10 bases from J, leaving 11 bases between. CDR3 length: 13 amino acids. DNA of the CDR3: TGTGCCAGCAGCCAAGAACGGGGGATGTCGCAGTATTTT. Translated: CASSQERGMSQYF.

Ten or more counts support this clonotype. This chain uses TRBV7-2 with TRBJ2-1; 13 bases fit TRBD2. Germline assignment: CDR1 SGHTA and CDR2 FQGNSA. This CDR3 has 14 amino acids. Germline trimming cut 6 bases from V and 6 bases from J; bases unmatched to any gene: 2. CDR3 sequence (DNA): TGTGCCAGCAGTTGGACTAGCGGGAGCAATGAGCAGTTCTTC. Residues: CASSWTSGSNEQFF.

In its sample, this clonotype was seen a few times. The chain is built from TRBV5-4 and TRBJ2-5; D is unclear. The germline V gene has CDR1 SGHNT and CDR2 YYREEE (reference sequence). This CDR3 comprises 14 residues. Between the trimmed V and J ends, which lost 4 bases and 7 bases, there was a span of 17 bases. CDR3 sequence reads: CASSRAVGDLTQYF. As DNA, the CDR3 is TGTGCCAGCAGCCGTGCGGTGGGCGACTTGACCCAGTACTTC.

At least ten counts were recorded for this clonotype. The gene calls are TRBV7-2 and TRBJ1-1; no clear D gene. CDR3 length equals 13 residues. Germline lookup yields CDR1 SGHTA and CDR2 FQGNSA. Trimming pared 4 bases from V and 1 base from J, leaving 7 bases between. CDR3 nucleotides: TGTGCCAGCAGCTATCAGAGGAACACTGAAGCTTTCTTT. The encoded protein is CASSYQRNTEAFF. Full variable domain (remainder filled in from reference TRBV7-2 and TRBJ1-1): GAGVSQSPSNKVTEKGKDVELRCDPISGHTALYWYRQSLGQGLEFLIYFQGNSAPDKSGLPSDRFSAERTGGSVSTLTIQRTQQEDSAVYLCASSYQRNTEAFFGQGTRLTVV.

This clonotype was seen repeatedly, ten times or more. DNA of the CDR3: TGTGCCAGCAGCTTTTACAGACAGAGATACAATGAGCAGTTCTTC. It encodes CASSFYRQRYNEQFF. The chain recombines TRBV11-2 with TRBJ2-1, with D possibly matching TRBD1 (5 bases). Trimming shortened V by 3 bases and J by 4 bases, and 13 bases separated the two germline ends. The germline V gene has CDR1 SGHAT and CDR2 FQNNGV. CDR3 length: 15 amino acids.